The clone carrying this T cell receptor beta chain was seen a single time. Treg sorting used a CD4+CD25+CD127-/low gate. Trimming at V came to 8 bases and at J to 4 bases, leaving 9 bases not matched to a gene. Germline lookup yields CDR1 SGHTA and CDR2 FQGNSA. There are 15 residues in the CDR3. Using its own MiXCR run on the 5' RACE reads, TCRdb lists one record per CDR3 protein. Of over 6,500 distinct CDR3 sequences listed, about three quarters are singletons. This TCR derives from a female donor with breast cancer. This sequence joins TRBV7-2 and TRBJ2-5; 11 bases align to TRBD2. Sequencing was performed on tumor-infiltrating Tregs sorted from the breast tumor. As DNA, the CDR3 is TGTGCCAGCCTGTCACTAGCGGGGGCGGGAGAGACCCAGTACTTC. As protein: CASLSLAGAGETQYF.